The rows below give T cell receptor beta chains drawn from one sample of a study of shared clonotypes between healthy human individuals. Assay: immunoSEQ multiplex PCR; the TCRdb copy retains only in-frame clones and omits some. This table holds approximately 2.5 million clones, around 94% found once. The sequencing input was naive CD4+ T cells sorted from blood. Source of these receptors: a man between 18 and 29 years old in good health. Each CDR3 is given with its conserved first and last residue. The D gene is left open where the match is weak. Expanded clones are given a class, and other clones once, few, many or no size at all.

>.|TRBV4-2|.|TRBJ1-1
CASSRASEVNTEAFF
TGTGCCAGCAGTAGGGCCTCGGAGGTGAACACTGAAGCTTTCTTT
>TRBD2|TRBV19|.|TRBJ2-1
CASSSSGRGAYNEQFF
TGTGCCAGTAGCTCTAGCGGGAGGGGGGCCTACAATGAGCAGTTCTTC
>TRBD1|TRBV11-1|.|TRBJ2-3
CASSLTQGAADTQYF
TGTGCCAGCAGCTTAACCCAGGGGGCGGCGGATACGCAGTATTTT
>TRBD1|TRBV7-3|.|TRBJ2-1
CASSLGTGGPGEQFF
TGTGCCAGCAGCTTAGGGACAGGGGGCCCGGGAGAGCAGTTCTTC
>TRBD1|TRBV27|.|TRBJ2-3
CASSLWGTGADTQYF
TGTGCCAGCAGTTTATGGGGGACAGGGGCAGATACGCAGTATTTT
>TRBD1|TRBV11-2|.|TRBJ1-6
CASSLGGQGYSPLHF
TGTGCCAGCAGCTTAGGTGGACAGGGGTATTCACCCCTCCACTTT
>.|TRBV10-3|once|TRBJ1-2
CAISEQTSNYGYTF
TGTGCCATCAGTGAACAGACATCTAACTATGGCTACACCTTC
>TRBD1|TRBV5-1|.|TRBJ1-4
CASSLEGQPNEKLFF
TGCGCCAGCAGCTTGGAGGGACAGCCTAATGAAAAACTGTTTTTT
>.|TRBV7-2|.|TRBJ1-5
CASSFGPPNSNQPQHF
TGTGCCAGCAGCTTTGGTCCACCCAATAGCAATCAGCCCCAGCATTTT
>.|TRBV7-8|.|TRBJ2-7
CASSAGQKLGTYEQYF
TGTGCCAGCAGCGCTGGACAGAAGTTGGGCACCTACGAGCAGTACTTC
>TRBD1|TRBV6-5|.|TRBJ1-2
CASSKGRQGSYGYTF
TGTGCCAGCAGCAAGGGTAGACAGGGTAGCTATGGCTACACCTTC
>TRBD1|TRBV2|.|TRBJ1-1
CASGRGTANTEAFF
TGTGCCAGCGGGCGCGGGACAGCGAACACTGAAGCTTTCTTT
>.|TRBV15|.|TRBJ1-5
CATGPGGASNQPQHF
TGTGCCACCGGCCCCGGGGGGGCTAGCAATCAGCCCCAGCATTTT
>.|TRBV6-6|.|TRBJ2-1
CASSQDWVGTSEQFF
TGTGCCAGCAGTCAGGACTGGGTGGGCACGAGTGAGCAGTTCTTC
>TRBD1|TRBV15|.|TRBJ2-3
CATSMGQGFSGTDTQYF
TGTGCCACCAGCATGGGACAGGGCTTTTCGGGGACAGATACGCAGTATTTT
>TRBD1|TRBV2|once|TRBJ1-6
CAIIRDRILDNSPLHF
TGTGCCATAATCCGGGACAGAATTCTCGATAATTCACCCCTCCACTTT
>.|TRBV19|.|TRBJ2-2
CASSIGRAGTGELFF
TGTGCCAGTAGTATTGGAAGGGCGGGCACCGGGGAGCTGTTTTTT
>.|TRBV5-1|.|TRBJ2-2
CASTRGYSNTGELFF
TGCGCCAGCACTCGGGGCTATTCGAACACCGGGGAGCTGTTTTTT
>.|TRBV9|.|TRBJ2-7
CASSVGLGSNPSYEQYF
TGTGCCAGCAGCGTAGGTCTGGGGTCGAACCCCTCCTACGAGCAGTACTTC
>.|TRBV10-2|.|TRBJ1-6
CASSELAGGSPLHF
TGCGCCAGCAGTGAGCTGGCAGGTGGGTCACCCCTCCACTTT
>.|TRBV9|.|TRBJ2-3
CASSVGGSESTDTQYF
TGTGCCAGCAGCGTTGGAGGTAGCGAGAGCACAGATACGCAGTATTTT
>.|TRBV18|.|TRBJ2-1
CASSPRQGGGYNEQFF
TGTGCCAGCTCACCACGACAGGGAGGGGGATACAATGAGCAGTTCTTC